This T cell receptor beta chain was profiled in a study of pediatric ulcerative colitis (dated 2019 in TCRdb). As for the study more broadly: Of the ulcerative colitis patients, about seven had pancolitis and two had left-sided colitis, and histology in every patient was consistent with ulcerative colitis. From about ten newly diagnosed, treatment-naive pediatric ulcerative colitis patients and a few non-IBD control children, paired blood and rectal samples were collected. By Pediatric Ulcerative Colitis Activity Index, mild disease was classified in two patients, moderate disease in several and acute severe colitis in three.

The study at large found these results: Two rectal CDR3 clonotypes were detected in all ulcerative colitis patients and were not detected in any of the controls. The healthy control group was small, with only a handful of individuals. Because repertoires came from total lymphocyte DNA, patterns in rare subsets such as regulatory T cells may not be reflected. Clonal overlap between a subject's own blood and rectum was significantly greater in ulcerative colitis patients than in controls, which suggests more T cell trafficking to inflamed tissue. A couple of patients' blood samples yielded substantially fewer templates for technical reasons and were excluded from blood-rectal overlap analysis. Features of the rectal repertoire distinguished controls, mild-moderate colitis patients and acute severe colitis patients, and in acute severe colitis rectal diversity was lower because of clonal expansions.

Measured from the cysteine to the phenylalanine, the CDR3 is 11 residues long. Here the CDR3 DNA is all that survives: 33 bases in frame from base 1. In the germline V gene (reference sequence), CDR1 corresponds to MNHEY and CDR2 to SMNVEV. V is cut by 5 bases and J by 13 bases, and the space between the germline ends is 11 bases. Using the immunoSEQ TRB Survey service, rearranged CDR3 beta regions were amplified from genomic DNA with multiplex V and J primers. Survey-level sequencing depth of up to 500,000 reads per sample was used to keep depth equal across samples. The libraries were purified, combined into pools and sequenced with Illumina technology. The original methods were these. Productive clonality, sample overlap, pairwise scatters, CDR3 beta length, V/D/J gene usage and productiveness were assessed with immunoSEQ online tools. Alongside Shannon and Simpson indices, calculated diversity was computed as the number of unique rearrangements divided by total templates, multiplied by 100. Principal component analysis was performed on Z-score normalized data with the R prcomp function and the ggbiplot package. Morisita's index was used to quantify blood-rectal clonal overlap within each subject. TCRdb's version of the immuneACCESS table is confined to in-frame rearrangements and falls short of the full clone set. An unresolved V gene accounts for under half of the shortfall where checked; the remainder is of unknown origin. V, J and clone size derive from that table, while D and trimming were established from the DNA sequence. Across this sample there are approximately 60,000 clones, with less than 90% seen only once. Together, the top ten hold 3% to 4.5% of the sample.

As for this clone: Its antigen is still unknown. Nothing much larger sits one base from this clone, and base qualities are not available.

Ulcerative colitis patients had received no immunosuppressive medication before the diagnostic colonoscopy. Blood was sampled at the time of the colonoscopy. The Wizard kit (Promega) was used to extract genomic DNA from blood and intestinal samples. Recombination connected TRBV27 to TRBJ2-2, with a weak D call of TRBD1 (6 bases match). The TCR sequence derives from a boy between 10 and 17 years old with severe ulcerative colitis. The sequenced material came from blood. The CDR3 protein is CASSTGSGLFF. The bases read TGTGCCAGCAGTACAGGGAGTGGGCTGTTTTTT.